These T cell receptor beta chains were read from a single sample in a study of identical twins. TCRdb re-called the 5' RACE reads with MiXCR, one entry per CDR3 protein. The sample yields approximately 240,000 distinct CDR3 sequences, roughly 13% seen once. The sequencing sample was made of memory (CD45RO+) T cells sorted from blood. These receptors all stem from a woman under 30 in good health. The CDR3 runs from the conserved cysteine through the conserved F or W. Each record gives: D gene, clone size, J gene, V gene, CDR3 DNA, CDR3 protein. D genes are given only for firm matches. Clone size is not always given. Where it is, it says once, few, many or a class for expanded clones.

d_gene: .
abundance: few
j_gene: TRBJ2-2
v_gene: TRBV12-3/TRBV12-4
CDR3nt: TGTGCCAGCAGTCCGTTCGTGGGGCCTGCGAACACCGGGGAGCTGTTTTTT
CDR3aa: CASSPFVGPANTGELFF

d_gene: .
abundance: few
j_gene: TRBJ2-1
v_gene: TRBV20-1
CDR3nt: TGCAGTGCACCCACCCCGGTTGAGCAGTTCTTC
CDR3aa: CSAPTPVEQFF

d_gene: TRBD2
abundance: few
j_gene: TRBJ2-2
v_gene: TRBV15
CDR3nt: TGTGCCACCAGCAGTAGCGGGAGAGGGACCGGGGAGCTGTTTTTT
CDR3aa: CATSSSGRGTGELFF

d_gene: .
abundance: few
j_gene: TRBJ2-3
v_gene: TRBV20-1
CDR3nt: TGCAGTGCTAGAGCGGCAGCGACGGATACGCAGTATTTT
CDR3aa: CSARAAATDTQYF

d_gene: .
abundance: many
j_gene: TRBJ2-3
v_gene: TRBV5-1
CDR3nt: TGCGCCAGCAGCTTGGGTGCAGGGGATTTTTCCACAGATACGCAGTATTTT
CDR3aa: CASSLGAGDFSTDTQYF

d_gene: .
abundance: few
j_gene: TRBJ2-5
v_gene: TRBV5-1
CDR3nt: TGCGCCAGCAGCACGGGACCGACGGACCTAGGGACCCAGTACTTC
CDR3aa: CASSTGPTDLGTQYF

d_gene: .
abundance: .
j_gene: TRBJ2-5
v_gene: TRBV20-1
CDR3nt: TGCAGTGGATGGGAAATAAACCAAGAGACCCAGTACTTC
CDR3aa: CSGWEINQETQYF

d_gene: .
abundance: .
j_gene: TRBJ1-2
v_gene: TRBV10-3
CDR3nt: TGTGCCATCAGTGAGTCAGGTAGCCATGGCTACACCTTC
CDR3aa: CAISESGSHGYTF

d_gene: TRBD2
abundance: many
j_gene: TRBJ2-3
v_gene: TRBV20-1
CDR3nt: TGCAGTGTATGGGGGGGAGCTAGCACAGATACGCAGTATTTT
CDR3aa: CSVWGGASTDTQYF

d_gene: .
abundance: .
j_gene: TRBJ2-6
v_gene: TRBV4-1
CDR3nt: TGCGCCAGCAGCCAAGAAATAAGACCCTCTGGGGCCAACGTCCTGACTTTC
CDR3aa: CASSQEIRPSGANVLTF

d_gene: TRBD2
abundance: few
j_gene: TRBJ2-3
v_gene: TRBV2
CDR3nt: TGTGCCAGCAGTGAAGCTACGCGGGAGGATTCGCAGTATTTT
CDR3aa: CASSEATREDSQYF

d_gene: .
abundance: .
j_gene: TRBJ1-1
v_gene: TRBV20-1
CDR3nt: TGCAGTGCTAGACCGAGGAGGACTGAAGCTTTCTTT
CDR3aa: CSARPRRTEAFF

d_gene: .
abundance: few
j_gene: TRBJ2-3
v_gene: TRBV20-1
CDR3nt: TGCAGTGCTCGGGTGGGGGGGGCGACAGATACGCAGTATTTT
CDR3aa: CSARVGGATDTQYF

d_gene: .
abundance: .
j_gene: TRBJ2-3
v_gene: TRBV20-1
CDR3nt: TGCAGTGCTAGAGATCAAGGCACTCACACAGATACGCAGTATTTT
CDR3aa: CSARDQGTHTDTQYF

d_gene: .
abundance: few
j_gene: TRBJ2-4
v_gene: TRBV5-6
CDR3nt: TGTGCCAGCAGCCCAGGCCCCTATGCCAAAAACATTCAGTACTTC
CDR3aa: CASSPGPYAKNIQYF

d_gene: TRBD1
abundance: few
j_gene: TRBJ2-1
v_gene: TRBV20-1
CDR3nt: TGCAGTGCCCCCGGACAGGAGACCTACAATGAGCAGTTCTTC
CDR3aa: CSAPGQETYNEQFF

d_gene: .
abundance: .
j_gene: TRBJ2-2
v_gene: TRBV24-1
CDR3nt: TGTGCCACCAGTGATTTTGAGGCGAACCCACCCGGGGAGCTGTTTTTT
CDR3aa: CATSDFEANPPGELFF

d_gene: .
abundance: .
j_gene: TRBJ2-3
v_gene: TRBV20-1
CDR3nt: TGCAGTGCCTCACAGGGTAGCACAGATACGCAGTATTTT
CDR3aa: CSASQGSTDTQYF

d_gene: TRBD1
abundance: .
j_gene: TRBJ1-4
v_gene: TRBV7-2
CDR3nt: TGTGCCAGCAGCCTAAGACAGGGATGGGGTGAAAAACTGTTTTTT
CDR3aa: CASSLRQGWGEKLFF

d_gene: TRBD1
abundance: .
j_gene: TRBJ2-2
v_gene: TRBV3-1
CDR3nt: TGTGCCAGCTGCCCCGGGACAGGGCGTTCGGGGGAGCTGTTTTTT
CDR3aa: CASCPGTGRSGELFF

d_gene: TRBD1
abundance: .
j_gene: TRBJ2-2
v_gene: TRBV11-2
CDR3nt: TGTGCCAGCAGCGCCGCCCGGGACAGCCTGAACACCGGGGAGCTGTTTTTT
CDR3aa: CASSAARDSLNTGELFF

d_gene: .
abundance: many
j_gene: TRBJ1-1
v_gene: TRBV12-3/TRBV12-4
CDR3nt: TGTGCCAGCAGTTACGAGATGGCAACCACTGAAGCTTTCTTT
CDR3aa: CASSYEMATTEAFF

d_gene: .
abundance: many
j_gene: TRBJ1-6
v_gene: TRBV4-1
CDR3nt: TGCGCCAGCAGCCAAGATCTCAGGGCAGGGAATTCACCCCTCCACTTT
CDR3aa: CASSQDLRAGNSPLHF

d_gene: TRBD2
abundance: .
j_gene: TRBJ2-2
v_gene: TRBV3-1
CDR3nt: TGTGCCAGCAGCCGTTCGGGGGGGAACACCGGGGAGCTGTTTTTT
CDR3aa: CASSRSGGNTGELFF

d_gene: TRBD1
abundance: few
j_gene: TRBJ2-1
v_gene: TRBV6-2/TRBV6-3
CDR3nt: TGTGCCAGCAGTCAAGATCGACAGGGAACGCAGTTCTTC
CDR3aa: CASSQDRQGTQFF

d_gene: .
abundance: few
j_gene: TRBJ1-5
v_gene: TRBV7-6
CDR3nt: TGTGCCAGCAGCTCAGGGGTAGGCAATCAGCCCCAGCATTTT
CDR3aa: CASSSGVGNQPQHF

d_gene: TRBD1
abundance: .
j_gene: TRBJ2-7
v_gene: TRBV6-2/TRBV6-3
CDR3nt: TGTGCCAGCAGTTCACCGGGACAGGGAGGCTCCTACGAGCAGTACTTC
CDR3aa: CASSSPGQGGSYEQYF

d_gene: .
abundance: few
j_gene: TRBJ1-1
v_gene: TRBV7-2
CDR3nt: TGTGCCAGCAGCTCTAATTACCAAACTCCGGCTTTCTTT
CDR3aa: CASSSNYQTPAFF

d_gene: TRBD2
abundance: .
j_gene: TRBJ2-3
v_gene: TRBV29-1
CDR3nt: TGCAGCGTTGAAGATCGACTAGCGGGAAGGGCAGATACGCAGTATTTT
CDR3aa: CSVEDRLAGRADTQYF

d_gene: TRBD2
abundance: .
j_gene: TRBJ2-7
v_gene: TRBV29-1
CDR3nt: TGCAGCGTTGTAGGCCCATCTAGCGGCGGATACGAGCAGTACTTC
CDR3aa: CSVVGPSSGGYEQYF

d_gene: .
abundance: many
j_gene: TRBJ2-7
v_gene: TRBV29-1
CDR3nt: TGCAGCGTTGGTAACGGCGGATCCTACGAGCAGTACTTC
CDR3aa: CSVGNGGSYEQYF

d_gene: .
abundance: few
j_gene: TRBJ2-3
v_gene: TRBV20-1
CDR3nt: TGCAGTGCTAGGCCCGGGGGGCCGCGGATCTCGCAGTATTTT
CDR3aa: CSARPGGPRISQYF

d_gene: TRBD2
abundance: .
j_gene: TRBJ2-3
v_gene: TRBV11-1
CDR3nt: TGTGCCAGCAGCTTAGTTAATAGCGGGGGGGGCCGCACAGATACGCAGTATTTT
CDR3aa: CASSLVNSGGGRTDTQYF

d_gene: .
abundance: .
j_gene: TRBJ2-2
v_gene: TRBV12-3/TRBV12-4
CDR3nt: TGTGCCAGCAGTTCCCAGGGGGGGCTCACCGGGGAGCTGTTTTTT
CDR3aa: CASSSQGGLTGELFF

d_gene: TRBD1
abundance: .
j_gene: TRBJ1-2
v_gene: TRBV7-2
CDR3nt: TGTGCCAGCAGCACGGACAGGGGGGCTGGCTACACCTTC
CDR3aa: CASSTDRGAGYTF

d_gene: .
abundance: few
j_gene: TRBJ2-2
v_gene: TRBV9
CDR3nt: TGTGCCAGCAGCGTAGACAACACCGGGGAGCTGTTTTTT
CDR3aa: CASSVDNTGELFF

d_gene: .
abundance: .
j_gene: TRBJ1-1
v_gene: TRBV5-1
CDR3nt: TGCGCCAGCAGCTTGGCCTACCCCGGGGAGGGAGCTTTCTTT
CDR3aa: CASSLAYPGEGAFF

d_gene: .
abundance: .
j_gene: TRBJ2-2
v_gene: TRBV7-2
CDR3nt: TGTGCCAGCAAACCCATTCGGGCGCACACCGGGGAGCTGTTTTTT
CDR3aa: CASKPIRAHTGELFF

d_gene: .
abundance: few
j_gene: TRBJ1-1
v_gene: TRBV6-1
CDR3nt: TGTGCCAGCAGTGAAAGGGCCAGGGAGTACGGGAACACTGAAGCTTTCTTT
CDR3aa: CASSERAREYGNTEAFF

d_gene: .
abundance: many
j_gene: TRBJ2-1
v_gene: TRBV12-3/TRBV12-4
CDR3nt: TGTGCCAGCAAAACCCCCCTAGCAATTTCCTACAATGAGCAGTTCTTC
CDR3aa: CASKTPLAISYNEQFF

d_gene: TRBD1
abundance: .
j_gene: TRBJ2-2
v_gene: TRBV7-3
CDR3nt: TGTGCCAGCAGCGCCGGGACAGGGGGCTCCGGGGAGCTGTTTTTT
CDR3aa: CASSAGTGGSGELFF

d_gene: .
abundance: few
j_gene: TRBJ2-3
v_gene: TRBV3-1
CDR3nt: TGTGCCAGCAGCCAGAACCTTGGGGATACGCAGTATTTT
CDR3aa: CASSQNLGDTQYF

d_gene: TRBD1
abundance: many
j_gene: TRBJ2-3
v_gene: TRBV24-1
CDR3nt: TGTGCCACCAGTGATTACAACAGGGGCCCTACGCAGTATTTT
CDR3aa: CATSDYNRGPTQYF

d_gene: .
abundance: few
j_gene: TRBJ1-1
v_gene: TRBV12-3/TRBV12-4
CDR3nt: TGTGCCAGCAGTAAAGGACCGAACACTGAAGCTTTCTTT
CDR3aa: CASSKGPNTEAFF

d_gene: TRBD2
abundance: few
j_gene: TRBJ2-7
v_gene: TRBV7-2
CDR3nt: TGTGCCAGCAGCGCTTTAGCGGGACTATCCTACGAGCAGTACTTC
CDR3aa: CASSALAGLSYEQYF